The 25 T cell receptor beta chains below all came from one sample that was sequenced in a study of blood T cell repertoires in COVID-19. Measured with immunoSEQ multiplex PCR; TCRdb has only the in-frame clones, and not every one. The sample has 350,000 or so clones, about 90% seen once. The sequencing sample was made of PBMCs or T cells enriched from blood (not recorded which). These TCRs come from a woman under 40 who had recovered from COVID-19.

The V and J genes are TRBV5-4 and TRBJ2-3, with 10 bases that match TRBD2. The germline CDR1 and CDR2 sequences are SGHNT and YYREEE (reference sequence). V was pared by 5 bases and J by 2 bases, with 8 bases of the junction left unmatched. The CDR3 covers 16 residues. The CDR3 region is CASRQSGGVLTDTQYF. CDR3 DNA sequence: TGTGCCAGCAGACAGAGCGGGGGGGTACTCACAGATACGCAGTATTTT.

The chain links TRBV19 to TRBJ1-1; D may be TRBD1 (5 bases). CDR1 and CDR2 (germline): LNHDA, SQIVND (reference sequence). The CDR3 length is 14 residues. V shed 6 bases and J shed 1 base, with 12 bases lying between them. The CDR3 region is CASSWGQPNTEAFF. In nucleotides, the CDR3 is TGTGCCAGTAGCTGGGGCCAGCCGAACACTGAAGCTTTCTTT. The full variable domain, in which reference TRBV19 and TRBJ1-1 provide the parts outside the CDR3, is DGGITQSPKYLFRKEGQNVTLSCEQNLNHDAMYWYRQDPGQGLRLIYYSQIVNDFQKGDIAEGYSVSREKKESFPLTVTSAQKNPTAFYLCASSWGQPNTEAFFGQGTRLTVV.

This chain joins TRBV6-5 and TRBJ2-2; 7 positions match TRBD2. Germline values: CDR1 MNHEY, CDR2 SVGAGI. J gave up 4 bases and V 3 bases, and 2 bases lay outside the gene matches. The length of the CDR3 is 14 residues. CDR3 loop: CASSYGGGTGELFF. The CDR3 DNA is TGTGCCAGCAGTTATGGGGGGGGCACCGGGGAGCTGTTTTTT.

The chain couples TRBV7-2 to TRBJ2-5; 8 bases are shared with TRBD1. The CDR3 covers 15 residues. Looked up from germline, CDR1 is SGHTA and CDR2 is FQGNSA. After removal of 6 bases from V and 0 bases from J, the junction contained 6 bases not matched to a gene. CDR3 nucleotides: TGTGCCAGCAGAGACAGGGGAGCCTACCAAGAGACCCAGTACTTC. Translated, it gives CASRDRGAYQETQYF.

The chain recombines TRBV5-6 with TRBJ1-5; D is possibly TRBD1 (6 bases). This CDR3 has 15 amino acids. Trimming pared 2 bases from V and 4 bases from J, leaving 13 bases between. Germline V CDR1 and CDR2: SGHDT, YYEEEE. Here the CDR3 reads CASSFGTGLNQPQHF. CDR3 sequence (DNA): TGTGCCAGCAGCTTCGGAACAGGGTTGAATCAGCCCCAGCATTTT.

This chain uses TRBV5-5 with TRBJ1-6; 10 nucleotides line up with TRBD1. Per germline, CDR1 SGHKS and CDR2 YYEKEE (reference sequence). The V gene end was trimmed by 0 bases and the J gene end by 7 bases; junction bases not matched to a gene: 7. The CDR3 is 17 amino acids. The CDR3 sequence: CASSLGPRTGGNSPLHF. The CDR3 DNA is TGTGCCAGCAGCTTGGGGCCCCGGACAGGGGGGAATTCACCCCTCCACTTT.

The chain couples TRBV15 to TRBJ1-5, with D possibly TRBD1 on 6 matching bases. CDR3 length: 14 residues. Deletions cut 1 base from V and 6 bases from J, with 10 bases between. Germline-derived CDR1 and CDR2 are LNHNV and YYDKDF (reference sequence). This chain's CDR3 is CATSRGQGSQPQHF. CDR3 DNA sequence: TGTGCCACCAGCAGAGGGCAGGGGTCTCAGCCCCAGCATTTT.

J is TRBJ2-7 and V is TRBV5-8; 8 bases match TRBD1. This CDR3 contains 16 residues. V was clipped by 1 base and J by 7 bases; unmatched bases: 13. Germline V gene sequence: CDR1 SGHTS, CDR2 YDEGEE. The CDR3 reads CASSLWWVTGAEEQYF. The CDR3 nucleotides read TGTGCCAGCAGCTTGTGGTGGGTGACAGGGGCGGAGGAGCAGTACTTC.

The rearrangement links TRBV11-2 to TRBJ2-7; D not certain. The V end was cut by 3 bases, the J end by 7 bases, with 10 bases between. This CDR3 has 12 amino acids. Germline lookup yields CDR1 SGHAT and CDR2 FQNNGV. Here the CDR3 reads CASSFLKAEQYF. The CDR3 DNA sequence: TGTGCCAGCAGCTTTTTAAAAGCAGAGCAGTACTTC. The full variable domain, in which reference TRBV11-2 and TRBJ2-7 provide the parts outside the CDR3, is EAGVAQSPRYKIIEKRQSVAFWCNPISGHATLYWYQQILGQGPKLLIQFQNNGVVDDSQLPKDRFSAERLKGVDSTLKIQPAKLEDSAVYLCASSFLKAEQYFGPGTRLTVT.

The chain is built from TRBV7-8 and TRBJ1-2; maybe TRBD1 (5 bases). V was clipped by 1 base and J by 6 bases, with 9 bases between them. The CDR3 has 13 residues. CDR1 is SGHVS and CDR2 is FQNEAQ in the germline V gene. CDR3 protein: CASSLGAGNGYTF. The CDR3 bases are TGTGCCAGCAGCTTAGGAGCAGGGAATGGCTACACCTTC.

The chain has TRBV14 and TRBJ1-4; tentative D call: TRBD1 (5 bases). Deletions cut 1 base from V and 5 bases from J, with 11 bases between. CDR1 is SGHDN, CDR2 FVKESK, per germline. The CDR3 covers 15 residues. As DNA, the CDR3 is TGTGCCAGCAGCCAAGTCGTGGGGGGGAATGAAAAACTGTTTTTT. The encoded protein is CASSQVVGGNEKLFF.

This chain uses TRBV3-1 (or the pseudogene TRBV3-2) with TRBJ1-4, with D possibly being TRBD1 (6 bases). Trimming removed 3 bases at V and 6 bases at J, with 17 bases between. Per germline, CDR1 LGHDT and CDR2 YNNKEL (reference sequence). The CDR3 spans 16 residues. CDR3 nucleotides: TGTGCCAGCAGCCAGGACACCACAGGGATTTATGAAAAACTGTTTTTT. Amino acid sequence: CASSQDTTGIYEKLFF.

The V call is TRBV5-1, the J call TRBJ2-3; TRBD2 is a possible D gene (6 bases). There are 15 residues in the CDR3. Germline V lookup: CDR1 SGHRS, CDR2 YFSETQ. With 0 bases removed from V and 2 bases from J, the gap between germline ends came to 10 bases. As DNA, the CDR3 is TGCGCCAGCAGCTTGGTAGCGGCGTACACAGATACGCAGTATTTT. Amino acid sequence: CASSLVAAYTDTQYF.

The CDR3 spells CASSQVYSGGHGYTF. DNA of the CDR3: TGTGCCAGCAGCCAAGTCTACTCTGGGGGCCATGGCTACACCTTC. The chain has TRBV3-1 (or the pseudogene TRBV3-2) and TRBJ1-2; tentatively, D is TRBD1 (6 bases). Germline V gene sequence: CDR1 LGHDT, CDR2 YNNKEL (reference sequence). V gave up 1 base and J gave up 6 bases, with 15 bases separating them. This CDR3 is built from 15 residues.

The chain combines TRBV7-9 with TRBJ2-7; unclear D gene. V was clipped by 1 base and J by 11 bases, with 12 bases between them. There are 12 residues in the CDR3. The V gene's germline CDR1 is SEHNR and CDR2 FQNEAQ (reference sequence). CDR3: CASSLGQAPEYF. CDR3 nucleotides: TGTGCCAGCAGCTTAGGGCAGGCCCCGGAGTACTTC.

This clone was seen only once. The chain is built from TRBV18 and TRBJ1-4; D remains ambiguous. The ends were cut back, 3 bases at V and 7 bases at J, with 15 bases in the middle. This CDR3 spans 15 amino acids. Germline V gives CDR1 KGHSH, CDR2 LQKENI. DNA of the CDR3: TGTGCCAGCTCACCGATTATTCAGTCCAGTGAAAAACTGTTTTTT. This codes for CASSPIIQSSEKLFF.

The rearrangement joins TRBV27 to TRBJ1-2; 7 bases map to TRBD1. Germline V lookup: CDR1 MNHEY, CDR2 SMNVEV (reference sequence). The CDR3 is made up of 11 amino acids. V lost 10 bases, J lost 4 bases, and 3 bases stayed unmatched. CDR3 residues: CATRQGYGYTF. For the CDR3, the DNA is TGTGCCACTAGACAGGGCTATGGCTACACCTTC.

V usage is TRBV5-1 and J usage is TRBJ2-7; TRBD2 matches at 11 bases. Germline CDR1 is SGHRS and CDR2 is YFSETQ. The CDR3 extends over 18 amino acids. V was clipped by 0 bases and J by 0 bases; unmatched bases: 8. The CDR3 reads CASSLAIAGGQRSYEQYF. DNA for the CDR3: TGCGCCAGCAGCTTGGCCATAGCGGGGGGGCAACGCTCCTACGAGCAGTACTTC.

The chain links TRBV5-1 to TRBJ1-2; 11 positions agree with TRBD1. V lost 3 bases, J lost 5 bases, and 9 bases stayed unmatched. Germline V gene lookup returns CDR1 SGHRS and CDR2 YFSETQ. CDR3 length: 16 amino acids. CDR3 bases: TGCGCCAGCAGCTGGACAGGGGGCCCGATCTTTTATGGCTACACCTTC. This translates into CASSWTGGPIFYGYTF.

The chain has TRBV28 and TRBJ2-5, with 9 positions matching TRBD1. The trim removed 8 bases at V and 4 bases at J, leaving 11 bases unmatched. There are 15 residues in the CDR3. Germline V gives CDR1 MDHEN, CDR2 SYDVKM. The CDR3 is CASSLLETGGETQYF. The CDR3 nucleotides are TGTGCCAGCTCACTACTTGAGACAGGGGGAGAGACCCAGTACTTC.

The chain couples TRBV30 to TRBJ1-6, with D possibly being TRBD1 (6 bases). Germline CDR1 and CDR2: GTSNPN and SVGIG (reference sequence). Deletions cut 6 bases from V and 3 bases from J, with 15 bases between. There are 15 residues in the CDR3. CDR3 loop: CACARGRIYNSPLHF. The CDR3 DNA is TGTGCCTGCGCGAGGGGGAGAATCTATAATTCACCCCTCCACTTT.

The chain recombines TRBV6-2 or TRBV6-3 with TRBJ1-6; 7 nucleotides agree with TRBD1. After removal of 3 bases from V and 7 bases from J, the junction contained 6 bases not matched to a gene. Germline-derived CDR1 and CDR2 are MNHEY and SVGEGT. There are 15 residues in the CDR3. For the CDR3, the DNA is TGTGCCAGCAGTTATCTGGGACAGACCAATTCACCCCTCCACTTT. Protein sequence: CASSYLGQTNSPLHF.

Only one count was recorded for this clone. CDR3 sequence reads: CASSLWTRTGYGYTF. DNA for the CDR3: TGTGCCAGCAGTTTATGGACTAGGACAGGTTACGGCTACACCTTC. V usage is TRBV28 and J usage is TRBJ1-2; the match to TRBD1 covers 7 bases. With 0 bases clipped from V and 8 bases from J, the junction kept 9 bases outside the gene matches. This CDR3 has 15 amino acids. Germline values: CDR1 MDHEN, CDR2 SYDVKM.

The chain carries TRBV5-1 and TRBJ2-2; 7 bases line up with TRBD1. The germline CDR1 and CDR2 sequences are SGHRS and YFSETQ. The CDR3 totals 16 residues. Trimming at V came to 4 bases and at J to 5 bases, leaving 11 bases not matched to a gene. The CDR3 coding sequence is TGCGCCAGCAGCGGAGTGACAGGGCCCAGGACCGGGGAGCTGTTTTTT. Translation: CASSGVTGPRTGELFF.

The chain is built from TRBV19 and TRBJ1-5, with D tentatively TRBD1 (6 bases). The V and J ends lost 2 bases and 0 bases respectively, with 11 bases between them. The CDR3 is 16 residues long. From germline, CDR1 is LNHDA and CDR2 SQIVND (reference sequence). CDR3 bases: TGTGCCAGTAGTATATGGGGGCAGGGTAGCAATCAGCCCCAGCATTTT. Translated, it gives CASSIWGQGSNQPQHF. The full variable domain, rest sourced from reference TRBV19 and TRBJ1-5, is DGGITQSPKYLFRKEGQNVTLSCEQNLNHDAMYWYRQDPGQGLRLIYYSQIVNDFQKGDIAEGYSVSREKKESFPLTVTSAQKNPTAFYLCASSIWGQGSNQPQHFGDGTRLSIL.